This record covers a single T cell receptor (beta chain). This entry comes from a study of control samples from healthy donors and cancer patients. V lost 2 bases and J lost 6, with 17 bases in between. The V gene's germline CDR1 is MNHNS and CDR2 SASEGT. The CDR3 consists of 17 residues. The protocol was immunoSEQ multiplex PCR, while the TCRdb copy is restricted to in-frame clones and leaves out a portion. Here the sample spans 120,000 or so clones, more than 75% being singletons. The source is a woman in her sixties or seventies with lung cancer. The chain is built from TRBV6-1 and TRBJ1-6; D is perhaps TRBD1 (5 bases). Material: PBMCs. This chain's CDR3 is CASSERQGMAGNSPLHF. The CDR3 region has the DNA TGTGCCAGCAGTGAAAGGCAGGGAATGGCTGGTAATTCACCCCTCCACTTT.